This entry features one TCR beta chain sequence. Under the authors' procedure: Researchers report that nucleated cell counts were estimated from reference gene primer amplification. TCRdb keeps only in-frame clones here, not all; method: immunoSEQ multiplex PCR. From that table come the V and J calls and clone size; the DNA was used to work out D and trimming. The sample shows about 160,000 clones, about nine tenths of them seen only once. Seattle cases were enrolled at active infection and followed longitudinally. This entry is derived from a study of blood T cell repertoires in COVID-19. Study details: COVID-19 samples collected from the United States, Italy and Spain covered acute and convalescent phases. T cells, B-cell-depleted T cells, or PBMCs provided the cDNA or gDNA that served as material.

Trimming removed 3 bases from V and 0 bases from J, with 8 bases in between. Germline CDR1 reads SGHVS; CDR2 reads FQNEAQ. The CDR3 sequence is 14 residues long. The sequenced material came from peripheral blood. The chain recombines TRBV7-8 with TRBJ1-1; D call uncertain. This clonotype was obtained from a man aged 25 to 45 with COVID-19, enrolled during active disease. CDR3 in DNA: TGTGCCAGCAGCTTTGGGCTAATGAACACTGAAGCTTTCTTT. Protein: CASSFGLMNTEAFF.